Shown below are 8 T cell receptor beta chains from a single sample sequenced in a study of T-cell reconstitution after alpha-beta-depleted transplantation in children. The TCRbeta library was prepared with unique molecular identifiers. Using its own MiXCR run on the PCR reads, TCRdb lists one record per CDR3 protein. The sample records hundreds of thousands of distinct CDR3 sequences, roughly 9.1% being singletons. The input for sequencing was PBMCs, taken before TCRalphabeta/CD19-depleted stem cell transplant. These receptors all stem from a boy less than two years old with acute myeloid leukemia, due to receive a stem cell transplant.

CDR3 in amino acids: CASTGGTSYEQYF. DNA of the CDR3: TGCGCCAGCACTGGCGGGACCTCCTACGAGCAGTACTTC. This rearrangement joins TRBV5-1 to TRBJ2-7; tentatively, D is TRBD2 (6 bases). Trimming removed 6 bases at V and 0 bases at J, with 10 bases between. CDR1 SGHRS and CDR2 YFSETQ come from the germline V gene. The CDR3 has 13 amino acids.

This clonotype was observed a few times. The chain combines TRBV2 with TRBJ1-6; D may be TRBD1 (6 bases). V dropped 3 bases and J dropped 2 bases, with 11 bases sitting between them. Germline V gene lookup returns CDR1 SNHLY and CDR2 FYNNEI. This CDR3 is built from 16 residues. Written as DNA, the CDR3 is TGTGCCAGCAGTGATACAGGGCGTGCCTATAATTCACCCCTCCACTTT. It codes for CASSDTGRAYNSPLHF.

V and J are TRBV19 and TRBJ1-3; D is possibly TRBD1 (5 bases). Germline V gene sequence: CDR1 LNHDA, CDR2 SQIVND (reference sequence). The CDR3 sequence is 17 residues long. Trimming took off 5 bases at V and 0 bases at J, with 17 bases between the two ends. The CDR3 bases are TGTGCCAGTAGTTACAACAGGAAATCTTCCTCTGGAAACACCATATATTTT. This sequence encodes CASSYNRKSSSGNTIYF.

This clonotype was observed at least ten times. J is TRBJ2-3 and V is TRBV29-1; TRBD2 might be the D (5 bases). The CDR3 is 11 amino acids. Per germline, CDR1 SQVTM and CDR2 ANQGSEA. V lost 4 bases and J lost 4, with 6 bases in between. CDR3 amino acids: CSVGRADTQYF. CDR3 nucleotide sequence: TGCAGCGTTGGGCGGGCAGATACGCAGTATTTT.

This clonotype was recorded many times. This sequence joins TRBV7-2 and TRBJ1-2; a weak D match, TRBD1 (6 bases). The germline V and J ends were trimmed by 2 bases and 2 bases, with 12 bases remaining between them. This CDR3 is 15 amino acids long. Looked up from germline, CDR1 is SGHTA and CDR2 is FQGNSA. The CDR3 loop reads CASSLTGRENYGYTF. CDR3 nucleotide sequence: TGTGCCAGCAGCTTAACAGGGAGGGAAAACTATGGCTACACCTTC.

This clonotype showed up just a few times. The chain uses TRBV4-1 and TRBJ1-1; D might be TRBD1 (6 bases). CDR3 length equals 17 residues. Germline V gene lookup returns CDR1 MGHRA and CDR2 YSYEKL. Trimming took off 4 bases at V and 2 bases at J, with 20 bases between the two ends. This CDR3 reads CASSPMGSTGFNTEAFF. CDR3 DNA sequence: TGCGCCAGCAGCCCAATGGGTTCCACAGGGTTCAACACTGAAGCTTTCTTT.

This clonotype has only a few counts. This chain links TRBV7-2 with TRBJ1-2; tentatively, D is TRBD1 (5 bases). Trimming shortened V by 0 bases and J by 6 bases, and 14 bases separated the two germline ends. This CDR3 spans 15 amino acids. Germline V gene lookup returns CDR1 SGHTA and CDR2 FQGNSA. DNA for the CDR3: TGTGCCAGCAGCTTAGCAGGACAAGATTGGAATGGCTACACCTTC. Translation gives CASSLAGQDWNGYTF. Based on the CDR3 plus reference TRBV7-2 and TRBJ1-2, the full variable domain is GAGVSQSPSNKVTEKGKDVELRCDPISGHTALYWYRQSLGQGLEFLIYFQGNSAPDKSGLPSDRFSAERTGGSVSTLTIQRTQQEDSAVYLCASSLAGQDWNGYTFGSGTRLTVV.

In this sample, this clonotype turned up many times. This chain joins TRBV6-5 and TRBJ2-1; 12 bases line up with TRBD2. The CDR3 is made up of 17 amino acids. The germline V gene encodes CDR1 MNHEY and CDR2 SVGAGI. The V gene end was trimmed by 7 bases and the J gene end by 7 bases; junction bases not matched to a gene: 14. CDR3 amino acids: CASNQGLTSGRRNEQFF. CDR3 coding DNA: TGTGCCAGCAATCAGGGACTTACTAGCGGGAGGAGGAATGAGCAGTTCTTC.